Listed below are T cell receptor beta chains from one sample, sequenced in a study of shared clonotypes between healthy human individuals. Clones were read by immunoSEQ multiplex PCR, and TCRdb kept only the in-frame ones, dropping some. This sample has approximately 2.4 million clones, with roughly 95% found just once. Sequencing was carried out using naive CD4+ T cells sorted from blood. The receptors here all came from a man in his late teens or twenties in good health. CDR3s include the opening cysteine and the closing phenylalanine or tryptophan. A D gene is named only where the DNA matches it firmly. Rows may omit the clone size; those that give it use once, few, many or a size class.

V gene	clone size	D gene	J gene	CDR3 protein	CDR3 DNA
TRBV2	NA	TRBD1	TRBJ2-3	CASKGRDRGSDTQYF	TGTGCCAGCAAGGGCCGGGACAGGGGTTCAGATACGCAGTATTTT
TRBV7-2	NA	NA	TRBJ2-5	CASSPLRETQYF	TGTGCCAGCAGCCCCCTGAGGGAGACCCAGTACTTC
TRBV15	once	TRBD2	TRBJ2-7	CATSRVSGVTYEQYF	TGTGCCACCAGCAGAGTTAGCGGGGTCACCTACGAGCAGTACTTC
TRBV7-2	NA	NA	TRBJ1-2	CASSSWREENYGYTF	TGTGCCAGCAGCTCTTGGAGGGAGGAGAACTATGGCTACACCTTC
TRBV2	NA	TRBD1	TRBJ1-4	CANGQGGEKLFF	TGTGCCAACGGACAGGGAGGTGAAAAACTGTTTTTT
TRBV19	NA	TRBD2	TRBJ2-7	CASSIGPGAGEQYF	TGTGCCAGTAGTATAGGTCCTGGAGCGGGGGAGCAGTACTTC
TRBV2	few	NA	TRBJ1-5	CASSVKGNQPQHF	TGTGCCAGCAGTGTAAAAGGAAATCAGCCCCAGCATTTT
TRBV5-1	once	TRBD2	TRBJ2-1	CASSLLAGGPYEQFF	TGCGCCAGCAGCTTACTCGCGGGGGGGCCCTATGAGCAGTTCTTC
TRBV21-1	NA	NA	TRBJ1-4	CASSNRDRGRGEKLFF	TGTGCCAGCAGCAACCGGGACAGGGGGCGGGGAGAAAAACTGTTTTTT
TRBV1	NA	NA	TRBJ2-5	CTSSPRLQETQYF	TGCACCAGCAGCCCCCGACTGCAAGAGACCCAGTACTTC
TRBV6-1	NA	TRBD2	TRBJ2-3	CAHHSGGAGTDTQYF	TGTGCCCATCATAGCGGGGGGGCCGGAACAGATACGCAGTATTTT
TRBV6-5	NA	NA	TRBJ2-7	CASSYSGWPSEQYF	TGTGCCAGCAGTTATTCGGGCTGGCCGTCCGAGCAGTACTTC
TRBV5-1	NA	NA	TRBJ2-3	CASSPLGVGDTQYF	TGCGCCAGCAGCCCCCTTGGCGTGGGAGATACGCAGTATTTT
TRBV6-1	NA	NA	TRBJ1-2	CASSEQSGAGAGYTF	TGTGCCAGCAGTGAACAATCAGGGGCAGGGGCTGGCTACACCTTC
TRBV14	once	TRBD2	TRBJ2-1	CASSRERGGYEQFF	TGTGCCAGCAGCCGTGAGCGGGGAGGGTATGAGCAGTTCTTC
TRBV2	NA	TRBD2	TRBJ2-5	CASKTGLAGAQETQYF	TGTGCCAGCAAGACCGGACTAGCGGGAGCCCAAGAGACCCAGTACTTC
TRBV29-1	NA	NA	TRBJ1-5	CSVGGDNQPQHF	TGCAGCGTTGGAGGGGACAATCAGCCCCAGCATTTT
TRBV5-1	NA	NA	TRBJ2-2	CASSSTGINTGELFF	TGCGCCAGCAGCTCGACAGGTATTAACACCGGGGAGCTGTTTTTT
TRBV6-5	NA	NA	TRBJ1-1	CASSYLDRSYTEAFF	TGTGCCAGCAGTTACCTAGATAGGTCGTACACTGAAGCTTTCTTT
TRBV2	NA	TRBD1	TRBJ2-5	CASSTQGAGSLPHF	TGTGCCAGCAGTACACAGGGGGCAGGTTCTCTTCCCCACTTC
TRBV30	NA	TRBD1	TRBJ1-2	CAWTPQATGVSGYTF	TGTGCCTGGACCCCCCAGGCGACAGGGGTCTCTGGCTACACCTTC
TRBV27	NA	TRBD1	TRBJ1-5	CASRWTGGNQPQHF	TGTGCCAGCAGATGGACAGGGGGCAATCAGCCCCAGCATTTT
TRBV10-3	once	NA	TRBJ1-2	CAISGTVNGYTF	TGTGCCATCAGTGGGACAGTGAACGGCTACACCTTC
TRBV27	NA	TRBD1	TRBJ1-1	CASSLTGSTEAFF	TGTGCCAGCAGTTTGACAGGGTCCACTGAAGCTTTCTTT
TRBV5-4	NA	TRBD2	TRBJ2-5	CASSLTSGRLLQETQYF	TGTGCCAGCAGCTTGACTAGCGGGAGACTTCTTCAAGAGACCCAGTACTTC
TRBV27	NA	NA	TRBJ2-7	CASSHRTLPGSYEQYF	TGTGCCAGCAGTCACCGGACACTACCGGGCTCCTACGAGCAGTACTTC
TRBV19	NA	NA	TRBJ1-1	CATIKRLGYNTEAFF	TGTGCGACCATCAAAAGGTTAGGTTATAACACTGAAGCTTTCTTT
TRBV5-1	once	TRBD1	TRBJ1-1	CASTPRGQGPGGNTEAFF	TGCGCCAGCACTCCCCGGGGACAGGGGCCTGGGGGGAACACTGAAGCTTTCTTT
TRBV27	NA	NA	TRBJ2-5	CASSLSIGFARLETQYF	TGTGCCAGCAGTTTATCCATAGGTTTCGCAAGATTGGAGACCCAGTACTTC
TRBV27	NA	TRBD2	TRBJ2-3	CASSPGGVSTDTQYF	TGTGCCAGCAGCCCCGGGGGGGTTAGCACAGATACGCAGTATTTT
TRBV23-1	NA	NA	TRBJ2-7	CASRVWKLYEQYF	TGCGCCAGCAGGGTTTGGAAGCTCTACGAGCAGTACTTC
TRBV19	NA	TRBD2	TRBJ2-1	CASRGLAGVYNEQFF	TGTGCCAGCAGAGGACTAGCGGGGGTATACAATGAGCAGTTCTTC
TRBV4-3	NA	NA	TRBJ1-6	CASSQSYNSPLHF	TGCGCCAGCAGCCAGTCGTATAATTCACCCCTCCACTTT
TRBV4-1	once	TRBD1	TRBJ1-2	CASSQPTGGAGGYTF	TGCGCCAGCAGCCAACCGACAGGGGGCGCGGGGGGCTACACCTTC
TRBV19	NA	NA	TRBJ2-7	CASSIVRGGGEQYF	TGTGCCAGTAGTATAGTTCGGGGCGGCGGCGAGCAGTACTTC
TRBV10-1	NA	NA	TRBJ2-3	CASTGPGDTQYF	TGCGCCAGCACGGGCCCAGGGGATACGCAGTATTTT
TRBV9	NA	NA	TRBJ1-1	CASSVNSGLGRTEAFF	TGTGCCAGCAGCGTGAACAGTGGGCTAGGTAGGACTGAAGCTTTCTTT
TRBV19	NA	NA	TRBJ1-1	CASIPGGRGAEAEAFF	TGTGCCAGTATCCCCGGGGGGCGCGGTGCAGAGGCTGAAGCTTTCTTT
TRBV7-2	once	TRBD1	TRBJ1-2	CASSKDRGPGGYTF	TGTGCCAGCAGCAAGGACAGGGGGCCGGGAGGCTACACCTTC
TRBV7-2	NA	NA	TRBJ2-4	CASSLVLGGLIAKNIQYF	TGTGCCAGCAGCTTAGTTTTAGGGGGGCTAATAGCCAAAAACATTCAGTACTTC
TRBV25-1	NA	NA	TRBJ1-6	CASSDPGLLTTSPLHF	TGTGCCAGCAGTGACCCGGGCCTCCTCACTACTTCACCCCTCCACTTT
TRBV5-6	NA	TRBD1	TRBJ1-3	CASSRQGRSGNTIYF	TGTGCCAGCAGCCGACAGGGGAGATCGGGAAACACCATATATTTT
TRBV2	NA	NA	TRBJ2-2	CASSATVSNTGELFF	TGTGCCAGCAGCGCGACGGTCTCGAACACCGGGGAGCTGTTTTTT